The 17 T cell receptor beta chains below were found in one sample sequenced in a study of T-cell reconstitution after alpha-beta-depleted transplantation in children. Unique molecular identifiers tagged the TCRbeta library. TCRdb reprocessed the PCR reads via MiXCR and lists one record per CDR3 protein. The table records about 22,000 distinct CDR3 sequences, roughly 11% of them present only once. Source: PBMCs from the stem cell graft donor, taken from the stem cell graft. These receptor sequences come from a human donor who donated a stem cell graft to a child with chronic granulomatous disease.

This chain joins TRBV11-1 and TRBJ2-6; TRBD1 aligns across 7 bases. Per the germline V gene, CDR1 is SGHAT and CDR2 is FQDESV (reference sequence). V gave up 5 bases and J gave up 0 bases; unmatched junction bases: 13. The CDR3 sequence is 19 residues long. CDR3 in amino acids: CASSPPFGTEISGANVLTF. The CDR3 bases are TGTGCCAGCAGCCCTCCATTCGGGACAGAGATCTCTGGGGCCAACGTCCTGACTTTC.

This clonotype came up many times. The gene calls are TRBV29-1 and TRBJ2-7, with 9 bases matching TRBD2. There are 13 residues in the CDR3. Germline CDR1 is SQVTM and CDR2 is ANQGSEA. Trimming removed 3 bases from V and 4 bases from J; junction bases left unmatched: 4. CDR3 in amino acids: CSVEVAGDYEQYF. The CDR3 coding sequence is TGCAGCGTTGAGGTAGCGGGGGATTACGAGCAGTACTTC.

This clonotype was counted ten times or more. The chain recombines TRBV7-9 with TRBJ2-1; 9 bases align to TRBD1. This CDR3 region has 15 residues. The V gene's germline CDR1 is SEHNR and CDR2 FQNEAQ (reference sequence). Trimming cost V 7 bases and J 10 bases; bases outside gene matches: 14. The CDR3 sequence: CASKLQGALNSEQFF. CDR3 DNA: TGTGCCAGCAAGCTACAGGGGGCCCTGAATTCGGAGCAGTTCTTC.

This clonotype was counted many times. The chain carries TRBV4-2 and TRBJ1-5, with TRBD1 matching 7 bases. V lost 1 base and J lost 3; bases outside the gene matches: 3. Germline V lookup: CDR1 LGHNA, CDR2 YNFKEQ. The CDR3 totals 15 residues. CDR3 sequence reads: CASSQAGGINQPQHF. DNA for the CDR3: TGTGCCAGCAGCCAAGCAGGGGGTATCAATCAGCCCCAGCATTTT.

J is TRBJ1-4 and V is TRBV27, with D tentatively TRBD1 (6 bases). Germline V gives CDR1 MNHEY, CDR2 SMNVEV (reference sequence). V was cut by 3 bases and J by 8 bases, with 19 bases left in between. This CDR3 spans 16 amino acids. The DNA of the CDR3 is TGTGCCAGCAGTTTTGAGTTTCTGGGACACAGCGAAAAACTGTTTTTT. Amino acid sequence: CASSFEFLGHSEKLFF.

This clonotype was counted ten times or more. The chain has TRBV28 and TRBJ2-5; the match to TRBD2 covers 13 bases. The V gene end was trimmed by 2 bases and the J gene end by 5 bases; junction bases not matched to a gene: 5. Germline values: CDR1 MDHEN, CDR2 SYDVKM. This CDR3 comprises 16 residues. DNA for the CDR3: TGTGCCAGCAGTTTAGGACTAGCGGGAGTCAATGAGACCCAGTACTTC. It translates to CASSLGLAGVNETQYF.

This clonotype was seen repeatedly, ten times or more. CDR3 sequence reads: CSAWAGGNEQFF. The CDR3 nucleotides read TGCAGTGCTTGGGCCGGGGGGAATGAGCAGTTCTTC. This chain links TRBV20-1 with TRBJ2-1; 7 nucleotides align to TRBD2. The CDR3 contains 12 residues. With 5 bases clipped from V and 7 bases from J, the junction kept 5 bases outside the gene matches. The V gene's germline CDR1 is DFQATT and CDR2 SNEGSKA (reference sequence).

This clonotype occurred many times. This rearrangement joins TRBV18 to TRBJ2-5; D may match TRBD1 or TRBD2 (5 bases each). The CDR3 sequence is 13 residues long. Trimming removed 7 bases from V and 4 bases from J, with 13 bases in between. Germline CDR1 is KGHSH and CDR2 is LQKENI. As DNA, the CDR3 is TGTGCCAGCTTACGTCTGGGGACAGAGACCCAGTACTTC. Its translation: CASLRLGTETQYF. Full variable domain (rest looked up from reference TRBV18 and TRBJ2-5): NAGVMQNPRHLVRRRGQEARLRCSPMKGHSHVYWYRQLPEEGLKFMVYLQKENIIDESGMPKERFSAEFPKEGPSILRIQQVVRGDSAAYFCASLRLGTETQYFGPGTRLLVL.

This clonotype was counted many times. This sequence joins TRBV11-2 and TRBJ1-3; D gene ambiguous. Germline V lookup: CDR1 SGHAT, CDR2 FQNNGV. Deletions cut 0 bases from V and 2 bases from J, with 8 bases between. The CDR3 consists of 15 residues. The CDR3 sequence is CASSLDLGAGNTIYF. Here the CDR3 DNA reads TGTGCCAGCAGCTTAGATCTCGGGGCTGGAAACACCATATATTTT.

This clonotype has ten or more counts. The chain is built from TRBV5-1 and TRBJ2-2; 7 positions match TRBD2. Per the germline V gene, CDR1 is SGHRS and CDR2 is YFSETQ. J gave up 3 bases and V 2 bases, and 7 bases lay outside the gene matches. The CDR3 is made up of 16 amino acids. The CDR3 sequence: CASSFSQRGDTGELFF. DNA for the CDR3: TGCGCCAGCAGCTTTAGCCAGCGGGGAGACACCGGGGAGCTGTTTTTT.

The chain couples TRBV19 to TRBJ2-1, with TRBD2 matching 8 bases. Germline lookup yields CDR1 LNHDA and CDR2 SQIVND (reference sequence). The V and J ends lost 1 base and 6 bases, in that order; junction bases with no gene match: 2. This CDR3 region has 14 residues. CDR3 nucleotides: TGTGCCAGTAGTATAGCGGGGGGGCTCAATGAGCAGTTCTTC. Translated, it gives CASSIAGGLNEQFF.

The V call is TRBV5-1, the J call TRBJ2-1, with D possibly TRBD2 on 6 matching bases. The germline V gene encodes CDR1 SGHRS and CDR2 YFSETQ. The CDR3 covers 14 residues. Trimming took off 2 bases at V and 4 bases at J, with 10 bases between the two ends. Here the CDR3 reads CASSLSGGYNEQFF. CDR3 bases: TGCGCCAGCAGCTTAAGCGGAGGGTACAATGAGCAGTTCTTC.

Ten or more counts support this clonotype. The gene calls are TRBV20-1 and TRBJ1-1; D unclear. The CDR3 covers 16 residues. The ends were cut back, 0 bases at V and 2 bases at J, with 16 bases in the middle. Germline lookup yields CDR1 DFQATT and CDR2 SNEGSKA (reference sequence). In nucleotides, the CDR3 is TGCAGTGCTAGAGAACGATCAGGATTCGATAACACTGAAGCTTTCTTT. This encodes CSARERSGFDNTEAFF.

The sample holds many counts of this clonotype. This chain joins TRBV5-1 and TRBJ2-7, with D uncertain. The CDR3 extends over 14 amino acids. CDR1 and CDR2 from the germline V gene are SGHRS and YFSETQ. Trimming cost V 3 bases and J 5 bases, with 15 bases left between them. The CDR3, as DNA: TGCGCCAGCAGCTCCACCCCGGCAGGTGACGAGCAGTACTTC. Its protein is CASSSTPAGDEQYF.

The CDR3 nucleotides read TGCAGTGCGGTGACAGGGACCGAAGAGACCCAGTACTTC. It is translated as CSAVTGTEETQYF. The chain combines TRBV20-1 with TRBJ2-5; 7 bases align to TRBD1. V was clipped by 6 bases and J by 3 bases; unmatched bases: 7. CDR3 length: 13 amino acids. CDR1 DFQATT and CDR2 SNEGSKA come from the germline V gene (reference sequence).

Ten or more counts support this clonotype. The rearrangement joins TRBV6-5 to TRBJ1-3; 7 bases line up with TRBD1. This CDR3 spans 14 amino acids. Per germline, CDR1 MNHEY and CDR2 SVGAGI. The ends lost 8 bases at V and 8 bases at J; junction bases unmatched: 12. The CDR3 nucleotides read TGTGCCAGCCCAGGCGACAGGGTGATGGACACCATATATTTT. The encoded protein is CASPGDRVMDTIYF.

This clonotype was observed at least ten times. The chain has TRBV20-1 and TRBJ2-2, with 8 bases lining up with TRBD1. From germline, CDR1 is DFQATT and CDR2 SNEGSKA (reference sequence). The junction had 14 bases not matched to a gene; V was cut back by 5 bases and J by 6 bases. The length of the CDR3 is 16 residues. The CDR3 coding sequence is TGCAGTGCTCACCGACAGGGGTACGTCGGGTCCGGGGAGCTGTTTTTT. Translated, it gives CSAHRQGYVGSGELFF.